These 27 T cell receptor beta chains came from one sample sequenced in a study of spatial heterogeneity in lung cancer. TCRdb fed the 5' RACE reads into MiXCR, producing one record per CDR3 protein. The table lists about 80,000 distinct CDR3 sequences, under 25% of them singletons. Time point here: sample taken at primary tumor resection. Unsorted whole RNA of tumor, nontumor lung or frozen PBMC was sequenced. The sequencing here drew on PBMCs, taken at surgery. Source of these receptors: a male donor with early-stage non-small cell lung cancer.

There are many counts of this clonotype. V usage is TRBV27 and J usage is TRBJ2-6; the D is unclear. V dropped 6 bases and J dropped 4 bases, with 7 bases sitting between them. The germline V gene has CDR1 MNHEY and CDR2 SMNVEV (reference sequence). The CDR3 spans 13 residues. CDR3 amino acids: CASRVTGANVLTF. The CDR3 coding sequence is TGTGCCAGCAGGGTAACCGGGGCCAACGTCCTGACTTTC.

The rearrangement links TRBV6-5 to TRBJ1-2; D is undetermined. The CDR3 runs to 13 residues. V was clipped by 0 bases and J by 4 bases, with 6 bases between them. Per germline, CDR1 MNHEY and CDR2 SVGAGI. DNA for the CDR3: TGTGCCAGCAGTTACTCGGGAGGCTATGGCTACACCTTC. This gives the protein CASSYSGGYGYTF.

This clonotype has a count of ten or more. The CDR3 DNA reads TGTGCCAGCAGTCTCGACAGGGCGACAGATACGCAGTATTTT. Translation gives CASSLDRATDTQYF. This chain joins TRBV5-6 and TRBJ2-3; 7 bases match TRBD1. Germline CDR1 and CDR2: SGHDT and YYEEEE. The CDR3 runs 14 residues. The V segment lost 5 bases and the J segment 3 bases; nucleotides outside the gene matches: 6.

This clonotype has a handful of counts. This chain uses TRBV20-1 with TRBJ2-5, with 7 bases matching TRBD2. This CDR3 spans 16 amino acids. V gave up 0 bases and J gave up 0 bases; unmatched junction bases: 7. CDR1 and CDR2 (germline): DFQATT, SNEGSKA (reference sequence). CDR3 bases: TGCAGTGCTAGAGATGGAATTAGCGGGTACCAAGAGACCCAGTACTTC. Its translation: CSARDGISGYQETQYF.

In its sample, this clonotype was seen a few times. V gene TRBV6-1 combines with J gene TRBJ2-2; D gene ambiguous. The V gene's germline CDR1 is MNHNS and CDR2 SASEGT. The CDR3 extends over 13 amino acids. V was clipped by 6 bases and J by 3 bases, with 8 bases between them. The CDR3 region is CASRDEYTGELFF. The CDR3 DNA reads as TGTGCCAGCAGGGACGAATACACCGGGGAGCTGTTTTTT.

The V and J genes are TRBV7-2 and TRBJ2-3; weak D call: TRBD1 (6 bases). The CDR3 is made up of 14 amino acids. Trimming cost V 0 bases and J 4 bases, with 8 bases left between them. Germline CDR1 and CDR2: SGHTA and FQGNSA. The CDR3 spells CASSLAQGPDTQYF. CDR3 nucleotides: TGTGCCAGCAGCTTAGCACAGGGCCCAGATACGCAGTATTTT.

The chain employs TRBV2 and TRBJ1-5, with 7 bases matching TRBD1. CDR3 length equals 15 residues. Unmatched junction bases numbered 7, after V lost 4 bases and J lost 4 bases. The germline V gene has CDR1 SNHLY and CDR2 FYNNEI. In nucleotides, the CDR3 is TGTGCCAGCAGTGCCCAGGGGGTTGAGAATCAGCCCCAGCATTTT. Translated: CASSAQGVENQPQHF.

V and J are TRBV6-1 and TRBJ1-6, with TRBD1 matching 7 bases. CDR1 is MNHNS and CDR2 is SASEGT in the germline V gene. With V trimmed by 8 bases and J by 8 bases, 6 bases remained unmatched. The CDR3 sequence is 13 residues long. The CDR3 DNA is TGTGCCAGCGGCAGGGGGTACGATTCACCCCTCCACTTT. It specifies CASGRGYDSPLHF.

Ten or more counts support this clonotype. The chain carries TRBV3-1 and TRBJ1-1, with 7 bases aligning to TRBD1. Trimming at V came to 6 bases and at J to 4 bases, leaving 5 bases not matched to a gene. CDR1 is LGHDT and CDR2 is YNNKEL in the germline V gene (reference sequence). The CDR3 contains 13 residues. The CDR3 loop is CASSPTGATEAFF. DNA of the CDR3: TGTGCCAGCAGTCCAACAGGGGCCACTGAAGCTTTCTTT.

This chain joins TRBV9 and TRBJ2-5; D unclear. The CDR3 length is 13 residues. Per germline, CDR1 SGDLS and CDR2 YYNGEE. V was cut by 1 base and J by 2 bases, with 6 bases left in between. In DNA form, the CDR3 reads TGTGCCAGCAGCGTATCGGATCAAGAGACCCAGTACTTC. Its protein is CASSVSDQETQYF.

This clonotype has a count of ten or more. V gene TRBV28 combines with J gene TRBJ2-5, with TRBD1 identical over 11 bases. V gave up 7 bases and J gave up 4 bases; unmatched junction bases: 8. CDR3 length: 15 residues. Germline CDR1 is MDHEN and CDR2 is SYDVKM. The CDR3 nucleotides are TGTGCCAGCACCGACCCGGGACAGGGGGGAGAGACCCAGTACTTC. Translation: CASTDPGQGGETQYF. The full variable domain, rest sourced from reference TRBV28 and TRBJ2-5, is DVKVTQSSRYLVKRTGEKVFLECVQDMDHENMFWYRQDPGLGLRLIYFSYDVKMKEKGDIPEGYSVSREKKERFSLILESASTNQTSMYLCASTDPGQGGETQYFGPGTRLLVL.

This chain uses TRBV28 with TRBJ2-7, with 9 bases fitting TRBD1. Trimming removed 6 bases from V and 3 bases from J; junction bases left unmatched: 9. This CDR3 has 15 residues. CDR1 and CDR2 from the germline V gene are MDHEN and SYDVKM. Here the CDR3 DNA reads TGTGCCAGCAGCGCACCGGGACAGGGACTCTACGAGCAGTACTTC. Protein product: CASSAPGQGLYEQYF. The variable domain in full, with the rest retrieved from reference TRBV28 and TRBJ2-7, is DVKVTQSSRYLVKRTGEKVFLECVQDMDHENMFWYRQDPGLGLRLIYFSYDVKMKEKGDIPEGYSVSREKKERFSLILESASTNQTSMYLCASSAPGQGLYEQYFGPGTRLTVT.

To note about this clonotype: With a much larger clone just one base away, this may be a read error. This chain joins TRBV10-3 and TRBJ2-1, with TRBD1 identical over 12 bases. Germline loops: CDR1 ENHRY, CDR2 SYGVKD. CDR3 length: 14 residues. In DNA form, the CDR3 reads TGTACCATCAGAACGGGACAGGGGGCGAATGAGCAGTTCTTC. It encodes CTIRTGQGANEQFF.

As regards this clonotype: One end of the junction fails to match germline, which may point to a read error. V and J are TRBV5-5 and TRBJ2-7; 7 nucleotides align to TRBD2. The CDR3 covers 11 residues. Germline V CDR1 and CDR2: SGHKS, YYEKEE (reference sequence). The CDR3 spells CASSALGGESF. Written as DNA, the CDR3 is TGTGCCAGCAGCGCCCTTGGGGGGGAGAGCTTC.

The rearrangement joins TRBV4-1 to TRBJ2-3; TRBD1 is a possible D gene (5 bases). CDR1 and CDR2 from the germline V gene are MGHRA and YSYEKL. There are 17 residues in the CDR3. Trimming left V 4 bases short and J 2 bases short, with 19 bases between. In DNA form, the CDR3 reads TGCGCCAGCAGCCCTCAACAGACGACGGACAACACAGATACGCAGTATTTT. It encodes CASSPQQTTDNTDTQYF.

The rearrangement joins TRBV4-2 to TRBJ2-3; TRBD2 agrees at 13 bases. Germline CDR1 reads LGHNA; CDR2 reads YNFKEQ. The length of the CDR3 is 21 residues. The junction had 14 bases not matched to a gene; V was cut back by 1 base and J by 1 base. The DNA of the CDR3 is TGTGCCAGCAGCCAAGGTCTTACTAGCGGGAGGGCCCCAAGCCGCACAGATACGCAGTATTTT. This codes for CASSQGLTSGRAPSRTDTQYF.

The sample holds a few counts of this clonotype. The chain combines TRBV12-3 or TRBV12-4 with TRBJ1-1; D possibly corresponds to TRBD1 (5 bases). The CDR3 has 13 amino acids. V lost 7 bases, J lost 5 bases, and 14 bases lay in between. CDR3 bases: TGTGCCAGCATTACCCGGGGGAGGACTGAAGCTTTCTTT. It encodes CASITRGRTEAFF.

This clonotype was found many times. The gene calls are TRBV12-3 or TRBV12-4 and TRBJ2-2; D possibly corresponds to TRBD1 (5 bases). The CDR3 is 14 residues long. Trimming stripped 5 bases from V and 5 bases from J, with 12 bases between. The CDR3 region is CASSATAGTGELFF. DNA of the CDR3: TGTGCCAGCAGTGCGACAGCCGGGACCGGGGAGCTGTTTTTT.

The sample holds a few counts of this clonotype. V usage is TRBV27 and J usage is TRBJ2-7; D is ambiguous. This CDR3 comprises 12 residues. Looked up from germline, CDR1 is MNHEY and CDR2 is SMNVEV (reference sequence). Deletions cut 4 bases from V and 2 bases from J, with 6 bases between. CDR3 sequence (DNA): TGTGCCAGCAGTTCGACCGCCTACGAGCAGTACTTC. Protein sequence: CASSSTAYEQYF.

This clonotype was seen repeatedly, ten times or more. The chain employs TRBV6-2 or TRBV6-3 and TRBJ2-1, with D uncertain. Germline lookup yields CDR1 MNHEY and CDR2 SVGEGT. The CDR3 loop spans 16 amino acids. V lost 9 bases and J lost 1, with 19 bases in between. The CDR3 coding sequence is TGTGCCAGTAGGGCCCCTCGCGGAAGGTCCTACAATGAGCAGTTCTTC. Translation: CASRAPRGRSYNEQFF.

This clonotype has a count of ten or more. The chain carries TRBV7-2 and TRBJ1-5; D is perhaps TRBD1 (6 bases). This CDR3 region has 15 residues. Germline values: CDR1 SGHTA, CDR2 FQGNSA. V lost 2 bases and J 0 bases, leaving 8 bases between the germline ends. The CDR3 region is CASSLSGASNQPQHF. CDR3 in DNA: TGTGCCAGCAGCTTATCAGGGGCTAGCAATCAGCCCCAGCATTTT.

The chain couples TRBV7-9 to TRBJ2-5; D gene uncertain. V gave up 5 bases and J gave up 4 bases, with 14 bases separating them. CDR3 size: 14 residues. The germline gives CDR1 SEHNR, CDR2 FQNEAQ (reference sequence). CDR3 loop: CASSPLFRGETQYF. DNA of the CDR3: TGTGCCAGCAGCCCCCTCTTCCGCGGAGAGACCCAGTACTTC.

This clonotype has only a few counts. The V call is TRBV6-2 or TRBV6-3, the J call TRBJ2-1; 12 nucleotides align to TRBD2. Unmatched junction bases numbered 10, after V lost 6 bases and J lost 10 bases. The CDR3 length is 15 residues. From germline, CDR1 is MNHEY and CDR2 SVGEGT. The CDR3 spells CASRPPSGGAGEQFF. The CDR3 nucleotides are TGTGCCAGCAGACCTCCTAGCGGGGGGGCTGGCGAGCAGTTCTTC.

The chain employs TRBV27 and TRBJ2-3; D remains unclear. The CDR3 loop spans 12 amino acids. Germline CDR1 MNHEY, CDR2 SMNVEV (reference sequence). V lost 1 base, J lost 5 bases, and 4 bases lay in between. The CDR3 DNA reads as TGTGCCAGCAGTTTATTCGGAGATACGCAGTATTTT. Translation gives CASSLFGDTQYF.

This clonotype was detected ten times or more. The chain combines TRBV28 with TRBJ2-4; D is undetermined. V was clipped by 6 bases and J by 1 base, with 7 bases between them. The CDR3 consists of 13 residues. The germline V gene has CDR1 MDHEN and CDR2 SYDVKM. CDR3 sequence reads: CASSYGAKNIQYF. The CDR3 bases are TGTGCCAGCAGCTATGGTGCCAAAAACATTCAGTACTTC. The variable domain in full, completed from reference TRBV28 and TRBJ2-4, reads DVKVTQSSRYLVKRTGEKVFLECVQDMDHENMFWYRQDPGLGLRLIYFSYDVKMKEKGDIPEGYSVSREKKERFSLILESASTNQTSMYLCASSYGAKNIQYFGAGTRLSVL.

V and J are TRBV3-1 and TRBJ2-5; 8 nucleotides match TRBD2. The length of the CDR3 is 13 residues. V lost 6 bases, J lost 4 bases, and 4 bases stayed unmatched. Germline values: CDR1 LGHDT, CDR2 YNNKEL (reference sequence). This chain's CDR3 is CASRGLVLETQYF. The DNA for the CDR3 is TGTGCCAGCAGGGGACTAGTACTAGAGACCCAGTACTTC.

This clonotype turned up a few times. The chain uses TRBV6-5 and TRBJ2-3; D perhaps matches TRBD2 (6 bases). The CDR3 runs to 16 residues. The germline CDR1 and CDR2 sequences are MNHEY and SVGAGI. Trimming took off 6 bases at V and 0 bases at J, with 16 bases between the two ends. The CDR3 DNA sequence: TGTGCCAGCAGGGGGGGTGTCGGATTAAGCACAGATACGCAGTATTTT. Translated: CASRGGVGLSTDTQYF.